These 3 T cell receptor beta chains originate from one sample sequenced in a study of T cell clones after liver transplantation. Profiling relied on immunoSEQ multiplex PCR, and the TCRdb table lists in-frame clones only, not all of them. The sample has about 12,000 clones; roughly 69% are singletons. The starting material was CD8+ T cells from blood, obtained at the 22-month timepoint. These TCRs come from a human patient who received a liver transplant. T cells may partly derive from the graft donor.

This clone was seen only a few times. The chain has TRBV5-5 and TRBJ2-7; D gene unclear. The germline CDR1 and CDR2 sequences are SGHKS and YYEKEE (reference sequence). The CDR3 covers 14 residues. V was trimmed by 7 bases and J by 2 bases, leaving 16 bases between them. CDR3 DNA: TGTGCCAGCGCTGTCCAGTGGGGAACCTACGAGCAGTACTTC. It encodes CASAVQWGTYEQYF.

This chain uses TRBV6-5 with TRBJ2-3; a weak D match, TRBD1 (6 bases). CDR1 and CDR2 (germline): MNHEY, SVGAGI. The CDR3 loop spans 15 amino acids. V was pared by 0 bases and J by 1 base, with 8 bases between. CDR3 loop: CASSYSAGGTDTQYF. The DNA for the CDR3 is TGTGCCAGCAGTTACTCGGCAGGGGGCACAGATACGCAGTATTTT.

This chain links TRBV15 with TRBJ1-5, with TRBD1 as a possible D gene (5 bases). Trimming took off 2 bases at V and 5 bases at J, with 13 bases between the two ends. This CDR3 spans 15 amino acids. Germline V gene sequence: CDR1 LNHNV, CDR2 YYDKDF (reference sequence). CDR3 amino acids: CATSRLDREDQPQHF. The DNA of the CDR3 is TGTGCCACCAGCAGACTAGACAGAGAGGATCAGCCCCAGCATTTT.